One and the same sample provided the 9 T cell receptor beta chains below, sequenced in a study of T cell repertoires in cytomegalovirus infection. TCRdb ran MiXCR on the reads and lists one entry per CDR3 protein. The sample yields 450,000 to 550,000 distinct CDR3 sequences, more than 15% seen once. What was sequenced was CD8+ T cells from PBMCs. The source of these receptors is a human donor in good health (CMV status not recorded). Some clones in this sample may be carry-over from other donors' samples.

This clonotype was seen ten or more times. In nucleotides, the CDR3 is TGTGCCAGCAGCCACGCGGACATCAGCACAGATACGCAGTATTTT. Encoded protein: CASSHADISTDTQYF. The chain uses TRBV12-3 or TRBV12-4 and TRBJ2-3; D possibly corresponds to TRBD1 (5 bases). V lost 6 bases to trimming and J lost 0 bases, with 13 bases between them. This CDR3 comprises 15 residues.

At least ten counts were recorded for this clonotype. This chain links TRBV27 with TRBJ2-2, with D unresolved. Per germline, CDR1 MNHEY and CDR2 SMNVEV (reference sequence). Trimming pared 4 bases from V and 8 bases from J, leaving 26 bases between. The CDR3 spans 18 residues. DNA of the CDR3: TGTGCCAGCAGTTCCAAGCTGGACCCAGAGCTTAAGCCGGGGGAGCTGTTTTTT. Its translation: CASSSKLDPELKPGELFF.

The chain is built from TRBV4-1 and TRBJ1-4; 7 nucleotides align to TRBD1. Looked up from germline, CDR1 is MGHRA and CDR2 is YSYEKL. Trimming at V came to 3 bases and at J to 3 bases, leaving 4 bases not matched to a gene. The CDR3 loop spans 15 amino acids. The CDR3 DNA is TGCGCCAGCAGCCACGAGACAGGGTCTAATGAAAAACTGTTTTTT. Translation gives CASSHETGSNEKLFF.

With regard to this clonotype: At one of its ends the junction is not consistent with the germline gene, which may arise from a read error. This CDR3 is CASSPPPGLAGPRAYNEQIF. CDR3 in DNA: TGTGCCAGCAGCCCTCCCCCGGGACTAGCGGGGCCCAGGGCCTACAATGAGCAGATCTTC. The chain employs TRBV5-4 and TRBJ2-1; TRBD2 aligns across 13 bases. The CDR3 is 20 amino acids. Germline V CDR1 and CDR2: SGHNT, YYREEE (reference sequence).

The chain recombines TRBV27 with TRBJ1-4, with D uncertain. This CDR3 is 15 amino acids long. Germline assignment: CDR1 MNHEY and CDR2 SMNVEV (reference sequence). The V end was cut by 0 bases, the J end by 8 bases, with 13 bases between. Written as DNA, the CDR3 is TGTGCCAGCAGTTTATCCGTGGGATTCGGGGAAAAACTGTTTTTT. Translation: CASSLSVGFGEKLFF.

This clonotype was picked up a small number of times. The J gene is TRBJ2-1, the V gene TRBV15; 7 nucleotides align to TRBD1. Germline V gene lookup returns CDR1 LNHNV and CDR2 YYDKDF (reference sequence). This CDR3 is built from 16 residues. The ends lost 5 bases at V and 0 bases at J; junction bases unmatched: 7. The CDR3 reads CATSPRTGRSYNEQFF. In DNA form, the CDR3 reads TGTGCCACCAGCCCCCGGACAGGCCGCTCCTACAATGAGCAGTTCTTC.

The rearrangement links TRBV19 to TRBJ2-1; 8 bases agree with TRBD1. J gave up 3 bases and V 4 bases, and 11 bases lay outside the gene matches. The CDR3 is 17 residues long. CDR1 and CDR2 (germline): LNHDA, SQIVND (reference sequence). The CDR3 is CASSNGPDRGRYNEQFF. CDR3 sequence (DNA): TGTGCCAGTAGTAACGGCCCTGACAGGGGCCGCTACAATGAGCAGTTCTTC.

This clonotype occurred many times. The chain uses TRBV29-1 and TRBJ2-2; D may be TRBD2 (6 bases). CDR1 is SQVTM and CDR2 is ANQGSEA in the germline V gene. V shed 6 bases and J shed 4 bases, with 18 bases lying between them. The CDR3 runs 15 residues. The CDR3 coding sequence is TGCAGCGTCTTAAGCCTTGCCGGGGGCACCGGGGAGCTGTTTTTT. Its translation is CSVLSLAGGTGELFF.

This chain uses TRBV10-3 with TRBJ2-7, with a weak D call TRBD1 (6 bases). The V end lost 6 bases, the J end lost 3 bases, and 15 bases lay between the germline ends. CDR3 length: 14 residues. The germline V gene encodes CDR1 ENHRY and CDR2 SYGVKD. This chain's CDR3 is CAISQQGAGYEQYF. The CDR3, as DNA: TGTGCCATCAGCCAACAGGGTGCGGGCTACGAGCAGTACTTC.